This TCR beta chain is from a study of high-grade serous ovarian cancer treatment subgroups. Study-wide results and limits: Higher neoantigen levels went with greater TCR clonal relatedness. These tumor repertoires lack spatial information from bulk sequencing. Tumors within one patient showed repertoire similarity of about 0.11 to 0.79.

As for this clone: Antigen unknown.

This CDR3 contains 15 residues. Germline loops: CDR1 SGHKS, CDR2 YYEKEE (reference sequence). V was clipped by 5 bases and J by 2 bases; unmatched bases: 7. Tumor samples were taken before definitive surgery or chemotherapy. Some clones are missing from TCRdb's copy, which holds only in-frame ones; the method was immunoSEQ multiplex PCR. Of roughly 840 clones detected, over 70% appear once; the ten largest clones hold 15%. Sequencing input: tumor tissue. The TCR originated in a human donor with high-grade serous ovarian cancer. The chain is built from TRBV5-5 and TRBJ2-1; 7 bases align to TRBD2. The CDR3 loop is CASSYLAEAYNEQFF. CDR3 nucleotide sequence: TGTGCCAGCAGTTATCTAGCGGAGGCCTACAATGAGCAGTTCTTC.